This T cell receptor (beta chain) was sequenced in a study of human CD8 memory T cell subsets. CDR3 length: 15 residues. Germline CDR1 SEHNR, CDR2 FQNEAQ (reference sequence). The authors made TCR beta libraries using UMI-labeled 5' RACE. TCRdb reprocessed the 5' RACE reads; each CDR3 protein has one entry and no DNA is given. This sample's table reports some 9,000 distinct CDR3 sequences. It was from buffy coats of healthy donors that the PBMC came. The receptor comes from a human donor in good health. The V call is TRBV7-9, the J call TRBJ2-1; the TCRdb call, TRBD2, lacks DNA for checking. The sample consisted of CD8+ T cells from PBMCs. CDR3 region: CASSLSGRAGNEQFF.